This T cell receptor beta chain was recorded in a study of shared clonotypes between healthy human individuals. Notes on the study in general: The study generally estimated greater richness for naive than memory subsets.

With regard to this clone: Antigen unknown.

Authors' methods: With immunoSEQ giving junction-only sequences and no quality scores, filtering differed. TCRdb's copy holds only in-frame clones and misses some; the assay was immunoSEQ multiplex PCR. That table gives V, J and clone size, and the DNA gave D and trimming. The sample carries millions of clones, approximately 94% recorded once. Donors included only healthy HIV-negative adults lacking recent acute infections or vaccinations. It was into CD45RA+ naive and CD45RA-negative memory subsets that the CD4+ cells were split. Unmatched junction bases numbered 8, after V lost 5 bases and J lost 0 bases. CDR3 size: 18 residues. From germline, CDR1 is MGHRA and CDR2 YSYEKL.

This sequence originates from a man aged 18 to 29 in good health. The material sequenced was naive CD4+ T cells sorted from blood. Subset denoted: CD45RA+ positively selected. The rearrangement joins TRBV4-1 to TRBJ2-7, with 15 bases that match TRBD2. The CDR3 DNA reads as TGCGCCAGCAGCGTCGGGACTAGCGGGAGGCAGAGCTCCTACGAGCAGTACTTC. Translated, it gives CASSVGTSGRQSSYEQYF.